This T cell receptor beta chain was captured in a study of technical replicates of blood from a handful of donors. Assay used: immunoSEQ multiplex PCR; TCRdb lists only in-frame clones, some missing. The repertoire consists of tens of thousands of clones, with 91% occurring once and the leading ten covering about 3.6%. The CDR3 extends over 17 amino acids. The germline CDR1 and CDR2 sequences are MNHNS and SASEGT. Trimming cost V 1 base and J 7 bases; bases outside gene matches: 12. This sequence joins TRBV6-1 and TRBJ2-1; 8 positions match TRBD2. The receptor comes from a human donor in good health. Some clones in this sample may be carry-over from other donors' samples. The specimen sequenced was PBMCs. Written as DNA, the CDR3 is TGTGCCAGCAGTGAAGGGCTGCGGGCGGGGGGTCTGAATGAGCAGTTCTTC. This translates into CASSEGLRAGGLNEQFF.